This is a list of T cell receptor beta chains from one sample in a study of OX40 agonist ivuxolimab in advanced cancers. Using immunoSEQ multiplex PCR, the repertoire was profiled, and TCRdb retains in-frame clones only, with some absent. The data show about 17,000 clones, 70% to 90% seen once. Specimen: CD4+ or CD8+ T cells sorted from blood, collected in a trial of the OX40 agonist ivuxolimab. These receptors were collected from an adult with an advanced solid tumor such as melanoma, head and neck, liver or kidney cancer. Each CDR3 is given with its conserved first and last residue. A D gene is named only where the DNA matches it firmly. Size tells how often a clone was seen (once, few, many) or the class of an expanded clone, and some rows leave it out.

j_call: TRBJ1-1; clone_size: NA; d_call: TRBD1; v_call: TRBV18; cdr3_aa: CASSPGTGFAEAFF; cdr3_nt: TGTGCCAGCTCACCAGGGACAGGGTTCGCTGAAGCTTTCTTT
j_call: TRBJ2-7; clone_size: NA; d_call: TRBD2; v_call: TRBV7-9; cdr3_aa: CASSLSSGGSSYEQYF; cdr3_nt: TGTGCCAGCAGCTTAAGCTCGGGGGGTAGCTCCTACGAGCAGTACTTC
j_call: TRBJ1-1; clone_size: NA; d_call: NA; v_call: TRBV7-8; cdr3_aa: CASSIPTGLNTEAFF; cdr3_nt: TGTGCCAGCAGTATCCCGACAGGACTGAACACTGAAGCTTTCTTT
j_call: TRBJ2-2; clone_size: once; d_call: TRBD2; v_call: TRBV27; cdr3_aa: CASTSVGLAGNTGELFF; cdr3_nt: TGTGCCAGCACCTCCGTCGGGCTAGCGGGGAACACCGGGGAGCTGTTTTTT
j_call: TRBJ1-5; clone_size: NA; d_call: TRBD1; v_call: TRBV6-6; cdr3_aa: CASSQGAIQPQHF; cdr3_nt: TGTGCCAGCAGCCAGGGGGCTATACAGCCCCAGCATTTT
j_call: TRBJ2-1; clone_size: NA; d_call: TRBD2; v_call: TRBV5-1; cdr3_aa: CASSFGLAGGNEQFF; cdr3_nt: TGCGCCAGCAGCTTCGGACTAGCGGGAGGAAATGAGCAGTTCTTC
j_call: TRBJ1-4; clone_size: NA; d_call: NA; v_call: TRBV2; cdr3_aa: CASLVGAANEKLFF; cdr3_nt: TGTGCCAGCCTCGTAGGGGCGGCTAATGAAAAACTGTTTTTT
j_call: TRBJ1-2; clone_size: NA; d_call: NA; v_call: TRBV9; cdr3_aa: CASSSQTGYTF; cdr3_nt: TGTGCCAGCAGCTCCCAGACTGGCTACACCTTC
j_call: TRBJ2-1; clone_size: NA; d_call: NA; v_call: TRBV5-8; cdr3_aa: CASSLQGSNEQFF; cdr3_nt: TGTGCCAGCAGCTTGCAGGGTAGCAATGAGCAGTTCTTC
j_call: TRBJ1-3; clone_size: NA; d_call: TRBD1; v_call: TRBV23-1; cdr3_aa: CASSQAEDREFRNTIYF; cdr3_nt: TGCGCCAGCAGTCAGGCAGAAGACAGGGAATTTAGAAACACCATATATTTT
j_call: TRBJ2-3; clone_size: NA; d_call: NA; v_call: TRBV19; cdr3_aa: CASEGDRTDTQYF; cdr3_nt: TGTGCCAGTGAAGGGGATCGCACAGATACGCAGTATTTT
j_call: TRBJ2-1; clone_size: NA; d_call: NA; v_call: TRBV4-2; cdr3_aa: CASGLRSLSSYNEQFF; cdr3_nt: TGTGCCAGCGGCCTCAGATCGCTAAGCTCCTACAATGAGCAGTTCTTC
j_call: TRBJ1-4; clone_size: NA; d_call: NA; v_call: TRBV18; cdr3_aa: CASSPPFRPGKLFF; cdr3_nt: TGTGCCAGCTCACCACCGTTCAGGCCCGGGAAACTGTTTTTT
j_call: TRBJ2-2; clone_size: once; d_call: NA; v_call: TRBV25-1; cdr3_aa: CASSESGGELFF; cdr3_nt: TGTGCCAGCAGTGAATCGGGCGGGGAGCTGTTTTTT
j_call: TRBJ1-3; clone_size: NA; d_call: NA; v_call: TRBV2; cdr3_aa: CASPRTAPGNTIYF; cdr3_nt: TGTGCCAGCCCCCGGACGGCTCCGGGAAACACCATATATTTT
j_call: TRBJ2-6; clone_size: once; d_call: NA; v_call: TRBV4-3; cdr3_aa: CASSQDQGSGANVLTF; cdr3_nt: TGCGCCAGCAGCCAAGATCAGGGCTCTGGGGCCAACGTCCTGACTTTC
j_call: TRBJ2-7; clone_size: few; d_call: TRBD2; v_call: TRBV4-2; cdr3_aa: CASSQRTSGTYEQYF; cdr3_nt: TGTGCCAGCAGCCAGCGGACTAGCGGCACCTACGAGCAGTACTTC
j_call: TRBJ1-4; clone_size: NA; d_call: TRBD1; v_call: TRBV25-1; cdr3_aa: CASRITGTANEKLFF; cdr3_nt: TGTGCCAGCAGGATCACCGGGACAGCTAATGAAAAACTGTTTTTT
j_call: TRBJ1-1; clone_size: NA; d_call: TRBD1; v_call: TRBV19; cdr3_aa: CASSIGPGGHTEAFF; cdr3_nt: TGTGCCAGTAGTATAGGTCCAGGGGGGCACACTGAAGCTTTCTTT
j_call: TRBJ2-7; clone_size: NA; d_call: NA; v_call: TRBV5-1; cdr3_aa: CASSLEDSYEQYF; cdr3_nt: TGCGCCAGCAGCTTGGAGGACAGCTACGAGCAGTACTTC
j_call: TRBJ2-7; clone_size: NA; d_call: TRBD2; v_call: TRBV7-9; cdr3_aa: CASSLIAGGLDEQYF; cdr3_nt: TGTGCCAGCAGCTTAATAGCGGGAGGACTGGACGAGCAGTACTTC
j_call: TRBJ1-3; clone_size: NA; d_call: NA; v_call: TRBV4-3; cdr3_aa: CASSQENGFGNTIYF; cdr3_nt: TGCGCCAGCAGCCAAGAAAACGGATTTGGAAACACCATATATTTT
j_call: TRBJ1-2; clone_size: NA; d_call: TRBD1; v_call: TRBV27; cdr3_aa: CASSLFSGDRTYTF; cdr3_nt: TGTGCCAGCAGTTTATTCTCCGGGGACAGAACCTACACCTTC
j_call: TRBJ1-5; clone_size: once; d_call: NA; v_call: TRBV4-1; cdr3_aa: CASSQASTNQPQHF; cdr3_nt: TGCGCCAGCAGCCAAGCAAGCACCAATCAGCCCCAGCATTTT
j_call: TRBJ1-3; clone_size: once; d_call: NA; v_call: TRBV15; cdr3_aa: CATSRARPGATGNTIYF; cdr3_nt: TGTGCCACCAGCAGAGCGCGCCCGGGGGCGACTGGAAACACCATATATTTT
j_call: TRBJ2-5; clone_size: NA; d_call: TRBD2; v_call: TRBV5-4; cdr3_aa: CASSYGTTLQETQYF; cdr3_nt: TGTGCCAGCAGCTACGGGACTACCTTACAAGAGACCCAGTACTTC
j_call: TRBJ1-5; clone_size: NA; d_call: TRBD1; v_call: TRBV6-5; cdr3_aa: CASSRGQGADQPQHF; cdr3_nt: TGTGCCAGCAGCAGGGGACAGGGGGCCGATCAGCCCCAGCATTTT
j_call: TRBJ2-7; clone_size: NA; d_call: NA; v_call: TRBV4-3; cdr3_aa: CASSQGLQGSEQYF; cdr3_nt: TGCGCCAGCAGCCAAGGATTACAGGGTAGCGAGCAGTACTTC
j_call: TRBJ2-7; clone_size: once; d_call: NA; v_call: TRBV6-5; cdr3_aa: CASRGLQGEQYF; cdr3_nt: TGTGCCAGCAGGGGACTTCAAGGGGAGCAGTACTTC
j_call: TRBJ1-1; clone_size: once; d_call: NA; v_call: TRBV30; cdr3_aa: CAWSVGEDTEAFF; cdr3_nt: TGTGCCTGGAGTGTAGGGGAGGACACTGAAGCTTTCTTT
j_call: TRBJ2-5; clone_size: few; d_call: NA; v_call: TRBV11-2; cdr3_aa: CASSLGGSLETQYF; cdr3_nt: TGTGCCAGCAGCTTAGGAGGATCGCTTGAGACCCAGTACTTC
j_call: TRBJ1-1; clone_size: NA; d_call: NA; v_call: TRBV19; cdr3_aa: CASSLGGPRNTEAFF; cdr3_nt: TGTGCCAGTAGCCTCGGGGGACCGCGGAACACTGAAGCTTTCTTT
j_call: TRBJ2-5; clone_size: NA; d_call: NA; v_call: TRBV27; cdr3_aa: CASSLGHEEQYF; cdr3_nt: TGTGCCAGCAGTTTAGGGCATGAGGAGCAGTACTTC
j_call: TRBJ2-1; clone_size: NA; d_call: NA; v_call: TRBV27; cdr3_aa: CASSLGPIGDEQFF; cdr3_nt: TGTGCCAGCAGTTTAGGTCCGATAGGAGATGAGCAGTTCTTC
j_call: TRBJ1-2; clone_size: NA; d_call: TRBD1; v_call: TRBV6-6; cdr3_aa: CASSYSGGTDPFGYTF; cdr3_nt: TGTGCCAGCAGTTACTCTGGGGGGACAGATCCTTTTGGCTACACCTTC
j_call: TRBJ1-4; clone_size: NA; d_call: NA; v_call: TRBV19; cdr3_aa: CASSWGEKLFF; cdr3_nt: TGTGCCAGTAGTTGGGGAGAAAAACTGTTTTTT
j_call: TRBJ2-7; clone_size: NA; d_call: NA; v_call: TRBV6-5; cdr3_aa: CASSVFAGSSYEQYF; cdr3_nt: TGTGCCAGCAGTGTGTTCGCAGGGAGCTCCTACGAGCAGTACTTC
j_call: TRBJ1-1; clone_size: NA; d_call: TRBD1; v_call: TRBV9; cdr3_aa: CASSETGTAEAFF; cdr3_nt: TGTGCCAGCAGCGAAACCGGGACAGCCGAAGCTTTCTTT
j_call: TRBJ2-5; clone_size: NA; d_call: NA; v_call: TRBV7-9; cdr3_aa: CASSLGNWAQYF; cdr3_nt: TGTGCCAGCAGCTTAGGGAATTGGGCCCAGTACTTC
j_call: TRBJ1-2; clone_size: NA; d_call: NA; v_call: TRBV9; cdr3_aa: CASSVGAGPVAGYTF; cdr3_nt: TGTGCCAGCAGCGTAGGGGCAGGACCTGTTGCAGGCTACACCTTC
j_call: TRBJ1-4; clone_size: NA; d_call: NA; v_call: TRBV4-2; cdr3_aa: CASSPQPGGTNEKLFF; cdr3_nt: TGTGCCAGCAGCCCCCAACCGGGCGGAACTAATGAAAAACTGTTTTTT
j_call: TRBJ2-7; clone_size: once; d_call: NA; v_call: TRBV15; cdr3_aa: CATSAYREREQYF; cdr3_nt: TGTGCCACCAGCGCTTACAGGGAGCGCGAGCAGTACTTC
j_call: TRBJ1-2; clone_size: NA; d_call: NA; v_call: TRBV4-3; cdr3_aa: CASSQDPMGVGGYGYTF; cdr3_nt: TGCGCCAGCAGCCAAGACCCAATGGGGGTTGGGGGCTATGGCTACACCTTC
j_call: TRBJ2-2; clone_size: once; d_call: NA; v_call: TRBV10-2; cdr3_aa: CASLGGGRTGELFF; cdr3_nt: TGCGCCAGCTTGGGTGGGGGGCGGACCGGGGAGCTGTTTTTT
j_call: TRBJ2-5; clone_size: NA; d_call: TRBD2; v_call: TRBV7-9; cdr3_aa: CASSIGIAGVVETQYF; cdr3_nt: TGTGCCAGCAGCATCGGCATAGCGGGGGTAGTGGAGACCCAGTACTTC
j_call: TRBJ1-1; clone_size: NA; d_call: NA; v_call: TRBV19; cdr3_aa: CASSINPDRIIPEAFF; cdr3_nt: TGTGCCAGTAGTATTAATCCCGACAGGATTATCCCTGAAGCTTTCTTT
j_call: TRBJ2-7; clone_size: NA; d_call: TRBD1; v_call: TRBV29-1; cdr3_aa: CSVGDRGPQGEQYF; cdr3_nt: TGCAGCGTTGGGGACAGGGGGCCCCAGGGCGAGCAGTACTTC
j_call: TRBJ2-5; clone_size: NA; d_call: NA; v_call: TRBV7-9; cdr3_aa: CASSSTLLARGETQYF; cdr3_nt: TGTGCCAGCAGCTCTACCCTACTAGCGAGGGGGGAGACCCAGTACTTC